This TCR beta chain came from a study of blood T cell repertoires in COVID-19. Study-level information: The cDNA or gDNA used as material had been derived from T cells, B-cell-depleted T cells, or PBMCs.

The table came from immunoSEQ multiplex PCR; TCRdb's copy has only in-frame clones and leaves some out. The sample yields some 250,000 clones, around 89% seen once. Trimming removed 7 bases from V and 7 bases from J; junction bases left unmatched: 4. CDR3 length: 13 amino acids. Germline V gives CDR1 LGHNT, CDR2 FRNRAP. The gene calls are TRBV12-5 and TRBJ1-6, with 7 bases identical to TRBD1. Sequencing used PBMCs or T cells enriched from blood (not recorded which). The clonotype originates from a man aged 40-50 years who had recovered from COVID-19. CDR3 in DNA: TGTGCTAGTGCCGGGACAGCAAATTCACCCCTCCACTTT. Protein: CASAGTANSPLHF. The full variable domain, in which reference TRBV12-5 and TRBJ1-6 provide the parts outside the CDR3, is DARVTQTPRHKVTEMGQEVTMRCQPILGHNTVFWYRQTMMQGLELLAYFRNRAPLDDSGMPKDRFSAEMPDATLATLKIQPSEPRDSAVYFCASAGTANSPLHFGNGTRLTVT.